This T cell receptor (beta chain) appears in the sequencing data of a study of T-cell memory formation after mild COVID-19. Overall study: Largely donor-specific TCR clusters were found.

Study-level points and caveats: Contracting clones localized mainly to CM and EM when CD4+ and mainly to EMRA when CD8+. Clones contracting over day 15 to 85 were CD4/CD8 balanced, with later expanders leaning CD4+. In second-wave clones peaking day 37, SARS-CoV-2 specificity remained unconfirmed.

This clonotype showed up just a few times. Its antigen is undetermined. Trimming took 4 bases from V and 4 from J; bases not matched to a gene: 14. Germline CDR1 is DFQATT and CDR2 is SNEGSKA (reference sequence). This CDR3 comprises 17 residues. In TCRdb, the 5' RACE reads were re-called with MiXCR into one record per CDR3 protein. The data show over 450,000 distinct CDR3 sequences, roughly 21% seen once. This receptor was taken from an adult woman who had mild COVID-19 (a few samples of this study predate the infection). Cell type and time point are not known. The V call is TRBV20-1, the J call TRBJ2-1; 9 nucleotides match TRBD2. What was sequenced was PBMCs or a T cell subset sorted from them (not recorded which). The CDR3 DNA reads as TGCAGTGCTATTAATGGCGGGAGGGCCAGAAGGTACAATGAGCAGTTCTTC. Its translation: CSAINGGRARRYNEQFF.